This T cell receptor (beta chain) was identified in a study of T cells in Graves' hyperthyroidism and ophthalmopathy. Germline V lookup: CDR1 SGHNT, CDR2 YENEEA. The CDR3 extends over 17 amino acids. Trimming cost V 6 bases and J 5 bases; bases outside gene matches: 15. This clonotype was counted at least ten times. RNA transcripts served as the template for amplifying TCR beta CDR3 regions. First-round RT-PCR targeting the TCR CDR3 was performed with the HTBI primer set. TCRdb analysed the multiplex PCR reads with MiXCR anew, one entry per CDR3 protein. The sample lists about 320,000 distinct CDR3 sequences; around a sixth were seen once.

The V and J genes are TRBV11-3 and TRBJ2-5, with 10 bases lining up with TRBD2. Sequenced: blood. This sequence originates from a man aged 30 to 45 with Graves' hyperthyroidism. The CDR3 sequence: CASSTGLADSIGETQYF. For the CDR3, the DNA is TGTGCCAGCAGTACCGGACTAGCGGACTCAATTGGGGAGACCCAGTACTTC.